These 7 T cell receptor beta chains were sequenced from one sample in a study of blood T cells in healthy people across ages. A second about 7 to 12 cycle PCR used barcoded and J-beta primers. TCRdb re-called the 5' RACE reads with MiXCR, one entry per CDR3 protein. The sample has approximately 960,000 distinct CDR3 sequences; roughly 29% are singletons. In addition, the sample was reused for a study of T cells of mothers and their children.

Sequencing used blood. The receptors originated from a woman between 40 and 55 years old in good health.

This clonotype was counted between two and nine times. This may be a read error, as it is one base from a much larger clone. This chain connects TRBV27 to TRBJ1-2, with TRBD1 matching 7 bases. Germline CDR1 reads MNHEY; CDR2 reads SMNVEV (reference sequence). This CDR3 contains 14 residues. J was trimmed by 7 bases and V by 3 bases; bases with no gene match: 8. CDR3 protein: CASSLKGASCGYTF. The CDR3 coding sequence is TGTGCCAGCAGTTTGAAGGGGGCCAGCTGTGGCTACACCTTC.

This clonotype has a count of ten or more. J is TRBJ2-3 and V is TRBV4-2; D is ambiguous. There are 15 residues in the CDR3. The V and J ends lost 0 bases and 5 bases respectively, with 12 bases between them. Per the germline V gene, CDR1 is LGHNA and CDR2 is YNFKEQ. CDR3 in amino acids: CASSQEGHSVDTQYF. The CDR3 nucleotides read TGTGCCAGCAGCCAAGAAGGTCATAGTGTAGATACGCAGTATTTT.

Only a few counts were recorded for this clonotype. V usage is TRBV7-2 and J usage is TRBJ2-3, with D hard to call. In germline, CDR1 is SGHTA, CDR2 FQGNSA. V was clipped by 1 base and J by 0 bases, with 5 bases between them. The length of the CDR3 is 14 residues. The CDR3: CASSLVHSTDTQYF. CDR3 nucleotide sequence: TGTGCCAGCAGCTTAGTTCACAGCACAGATACGCAGTATTTT.

The genes are TRBV7-6 and TRBJ2-1; D may be TRBD2 (5 bases). CDR1 SGHVS and CDR2 FNYEAQ come from the germline V gene. The CDR3 covers 14 residues. V was pared by 6 bases and J by 10 bases, with 19 bases between. The CDR3 region is CASRGGLGDYEQFF. The CDR3 DNA reads as TGTGCCAGCAGGGGCGGACTTGGGGATTACGAGCAGTTCTTC.

The rearrangement uses TRBV25-1 and TRBJ1-2; D gene unclear. V was clipped by 0 bases and J by 4 bases, with 15 bases between them. From germline, CDR1 is MGHDK and CDR2 SYGVNS. The CDR3 extends over 16 amino acids. The CDR3: CASSEYRGSGGYGYTF. CDR3 bases: TGTGCCAGCAGTGAATATAGAGGGTCTGGTGGCTATGGCTACACCTTC.

This clonotype came up many times. The chain has TRBV28 and TRBJ1-2; no firm D call. The length of the CDR3 is 15 residues. V was trimmed by 5 bases and J by 0 bases, leaving 13 bases between them. The germline V gene has CDR1 MDHEN and CDR2 SYDVKM. CDR3 residues: CASSPTATTNYGYTF. The CDR3, as DNA: TGTGCCAGCAGTCCCACAGCTACAACTAACTATGGCTACACCTTC.

The genes are TRBV27 and TRBJ1-6, with D possibly being TRBD1 (5 bases). Germline CDR1 MNHEY, CDR2 SMNVEV (reference sequence). CDR3 size: 13 residues. Trimming shortened V by 7 bases and J by 8 bases, and 12 bases separated the two germline ends. The CDR3 region is CASKGTPYSPLHF. The CDR3, as DNA: TGTGCCAGCAAGGGGACCCCCTATTCACCCCTCCACTTT.